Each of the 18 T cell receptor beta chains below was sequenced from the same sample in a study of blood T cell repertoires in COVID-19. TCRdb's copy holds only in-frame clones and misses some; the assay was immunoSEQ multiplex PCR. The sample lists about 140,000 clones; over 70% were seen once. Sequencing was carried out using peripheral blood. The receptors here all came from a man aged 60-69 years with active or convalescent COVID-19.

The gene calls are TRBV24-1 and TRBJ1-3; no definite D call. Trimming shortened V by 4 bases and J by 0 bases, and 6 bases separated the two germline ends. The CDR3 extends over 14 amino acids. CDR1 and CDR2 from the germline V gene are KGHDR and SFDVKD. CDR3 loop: CATSDVSSGNTIYF. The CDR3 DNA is TGTGCCACCAGTGACGTCAGCTCTGGAAACACCATATATTTT.

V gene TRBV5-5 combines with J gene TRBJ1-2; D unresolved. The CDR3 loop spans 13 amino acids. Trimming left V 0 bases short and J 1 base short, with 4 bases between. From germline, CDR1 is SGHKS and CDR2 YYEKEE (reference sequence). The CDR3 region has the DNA TGTGCCAGCAGCTTGGACGGTAACTATGGCTACACCTTC. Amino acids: CASSLDGNYGYTF.

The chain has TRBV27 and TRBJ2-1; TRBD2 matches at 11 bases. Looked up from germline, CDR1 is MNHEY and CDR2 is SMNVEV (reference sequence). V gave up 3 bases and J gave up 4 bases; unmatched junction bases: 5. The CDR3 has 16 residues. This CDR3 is CASSFRLAGGYNEQFF. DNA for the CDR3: TGTGCCAGCAGTTTCCGATTAGCGGGAGGGTACAATGAGCAGTTCTTC.

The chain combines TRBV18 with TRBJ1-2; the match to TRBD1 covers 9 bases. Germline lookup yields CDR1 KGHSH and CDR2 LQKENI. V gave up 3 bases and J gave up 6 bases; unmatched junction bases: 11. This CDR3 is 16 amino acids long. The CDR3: CASSPQTGGLSHGYTF. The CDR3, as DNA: TGTGCCAGCTCACCCCAGACAGGGGGTCTCTCCCATGGCTACACCTTC.

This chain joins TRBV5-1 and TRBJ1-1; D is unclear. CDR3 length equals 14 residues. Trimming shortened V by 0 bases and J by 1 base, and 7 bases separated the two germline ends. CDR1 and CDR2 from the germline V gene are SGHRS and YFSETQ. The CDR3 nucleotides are TGCGCCAGCAGCTTGGCGCCCGGGAACACTGAAGCTTTCTTT. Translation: CASSLAPGNTEAFF.

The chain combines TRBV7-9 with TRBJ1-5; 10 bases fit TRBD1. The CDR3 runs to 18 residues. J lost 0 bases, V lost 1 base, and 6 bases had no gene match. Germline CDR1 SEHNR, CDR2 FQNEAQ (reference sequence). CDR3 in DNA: TGTGCCAGCAGCTTAGGACAGGGGGCGCGGGGTAGCAATCAGCCCCAGCATTTT. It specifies CASSLGQGARGSNQPQHF. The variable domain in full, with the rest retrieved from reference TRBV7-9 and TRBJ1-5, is DTGVSQNPRHKITKRGQNVTFRCDPISEHNRLYWYRQTLGQGPEFLTYFQNEAQLEKSRLLSDRFSAERPKGSFSTLEIQRTEQGDSAMYLCASSLGQGARGSNQPQHFGDGTRLSIL.

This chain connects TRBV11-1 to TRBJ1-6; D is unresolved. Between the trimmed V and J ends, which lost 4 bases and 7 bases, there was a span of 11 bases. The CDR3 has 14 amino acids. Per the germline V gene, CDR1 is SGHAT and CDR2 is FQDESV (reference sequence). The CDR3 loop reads CASSSTTTNSPLHF. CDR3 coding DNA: TGTGCCAGCAGCTCGACAACGACCAATTCACCCCTCCACTTT.

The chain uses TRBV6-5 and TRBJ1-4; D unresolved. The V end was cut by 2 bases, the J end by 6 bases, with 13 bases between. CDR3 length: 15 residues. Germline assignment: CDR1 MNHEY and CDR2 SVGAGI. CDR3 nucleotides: TGTGCCAGCAGTTACAGCTCCGGGGTAGATGAAAAACTGTTTTTT. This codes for CASSYSSGVDEKLFF.

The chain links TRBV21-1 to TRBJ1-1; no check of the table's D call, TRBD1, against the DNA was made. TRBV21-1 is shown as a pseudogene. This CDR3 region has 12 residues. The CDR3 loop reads CARGGPDTEAFF. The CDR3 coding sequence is TGTGCCCGAGGGGGTCCGGACACTGAAGCTTTCTTT.

DNA for the CDR3: TGCGCCAGCAGCCCCTCGACCGGGACAGGCAACGATGAAAAACTGTTTTTT. Amino acids: CASSPSTGTGNDEKLFF. The chain recombines TRBV5-1 with TRBJ1-4; 8 bases fit TRBD1. V lost 4 bases and J lost 6; bases outside the gene matches: 14. CDR1 and CDR2 (germline): SGHRS, YFSETQ. This CDR3 has 17 amino acids.

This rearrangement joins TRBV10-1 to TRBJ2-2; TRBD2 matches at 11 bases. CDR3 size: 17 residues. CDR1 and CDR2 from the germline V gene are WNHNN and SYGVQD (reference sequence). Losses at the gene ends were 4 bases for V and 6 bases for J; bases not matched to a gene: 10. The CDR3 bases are TGCGCCAGCAGTGGGCCCTTTTTAGCGGGAGGGCCCGGGGAGCTGTTTTTT. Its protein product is CASSGPFLAGGPGELFF.

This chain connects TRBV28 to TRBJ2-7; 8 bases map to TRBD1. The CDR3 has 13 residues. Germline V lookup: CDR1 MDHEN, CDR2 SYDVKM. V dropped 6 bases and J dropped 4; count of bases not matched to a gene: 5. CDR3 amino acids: CASRGQGAYEQYF. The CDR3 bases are TGTGCCAGCAGGGGGCAGGGGGCGTACGAGCAGTACTTC.

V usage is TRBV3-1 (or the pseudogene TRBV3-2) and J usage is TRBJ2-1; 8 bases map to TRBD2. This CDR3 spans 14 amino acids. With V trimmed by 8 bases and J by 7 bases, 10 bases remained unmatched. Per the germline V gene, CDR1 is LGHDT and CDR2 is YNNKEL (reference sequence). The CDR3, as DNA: TGTGCCAGCGGTAGGACTAGCCCGGGGAATGAGCAGTTCTTC. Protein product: CASGRTSPGNEQFF.

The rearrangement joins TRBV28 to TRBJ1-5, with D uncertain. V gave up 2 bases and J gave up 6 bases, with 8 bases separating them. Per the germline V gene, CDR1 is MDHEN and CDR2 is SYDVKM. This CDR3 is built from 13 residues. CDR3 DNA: TGTGCCAGCAGTTTAGACGGGGTTCAGCCCCAGCATTTT. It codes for CASSLDGVQPQHF.

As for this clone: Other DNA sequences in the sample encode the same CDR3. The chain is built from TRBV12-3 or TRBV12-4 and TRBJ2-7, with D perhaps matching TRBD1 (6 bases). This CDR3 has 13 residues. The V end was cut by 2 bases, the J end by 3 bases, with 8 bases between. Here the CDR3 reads CASSLQGSYEQYF. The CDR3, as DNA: TGTGCCAGCAGTTTACAGGGGAGCTACGAGCAGTACTTC.

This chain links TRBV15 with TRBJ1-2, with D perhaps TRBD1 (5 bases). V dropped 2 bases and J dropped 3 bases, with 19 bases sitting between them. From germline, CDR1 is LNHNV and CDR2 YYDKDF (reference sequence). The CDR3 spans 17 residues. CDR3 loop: CATSRHRDSRADYGYTF. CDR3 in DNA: TGTGCCACCAGCAGACACCGGGACTCCCGTGCTGACTATGGCTACACCTTC.

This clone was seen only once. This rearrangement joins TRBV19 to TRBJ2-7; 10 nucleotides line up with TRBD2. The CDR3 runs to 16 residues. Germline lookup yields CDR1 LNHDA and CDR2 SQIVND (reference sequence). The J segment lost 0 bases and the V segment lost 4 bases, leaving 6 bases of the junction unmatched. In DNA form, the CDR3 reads TGTGCCAGTAGTACGGATAGCGGGAGGAGCTCCTACGAGCAGTACTTC. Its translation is CASSTDSGRSSYEQYF. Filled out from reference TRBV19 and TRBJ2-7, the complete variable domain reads DGGITQSPKYLFRKEGQNVTLSCEQNLNHDAMYWYRQDPGQGLRLIYYSQIVNDFQKGDIAEGYSVSREKKESFPLTVTSAQKNPTAFYLCASSTDSGRSSYEQYFGPGTRLTVT.

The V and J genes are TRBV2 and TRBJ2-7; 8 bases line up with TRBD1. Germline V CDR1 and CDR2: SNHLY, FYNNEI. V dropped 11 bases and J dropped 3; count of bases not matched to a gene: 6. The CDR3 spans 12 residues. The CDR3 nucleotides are TGTGCCGGAGGCGGACAGGGCTACGAGCAGTACTTC. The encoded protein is CAGGGQGYEQYF.